This passage covers 8 T cell receptor beta chains from one sample sequenced in a study of blood T cells in healthy people across ages. A second PCR of roughly 6 to 12 cycles used a sample-barcoded 5' primer and a J-beta primer mix. TCRdb analysed the 5' RACE reads with MiXCR anew, one entry per CDR3 protein. Of about 1.1 million distinct CDR3 sequences in the sample, 35% to 40% were seen once. Material for sequencing was blood. These receptors all come from a man between 18 and 35 years old in good health.

This clonotype was recorded at least ten times. The genes are TRBV20-1 and TRBJ1-2, with D possibly TRBD1 on 5 matching bases. This CDR3 has 13 residues. Germline CDR1 and CDR2: DFQATT and SNEGSKA (reference sequence). The V gene lost 5 bases and the J gene lost 4 bases, with 14 bases spanning the gap. In DNA form, the CDR3 reads TGCAGTGCTCCACGCACAGGTAGCTATGGCTACACCTTC. Translated: CSAPRTGSYGYTF.

This clonotype was observed a few times. V is TRBV7-9 and J is TRBJ1-2; D gene ambiguous. This CDR3 region has 13 residues. The ends were cut back, 3 bases at V and 4 bases at J, with 9 bases in the middle. Germline CDR1 and CDR2: SEHNR and FQNEAQ (reference sequence). CDR3 bases: TGTGCCAGCAGCTTGAGTACAGTCTATGGCTACACCTTC. It specifies CASSLSTVYGYTF.

The chain carries TRBV6-2 or TRBV6-3 and TRBJ2-5, with D maybe TRBD2 (5 bases). CDR3 length: 16 amino acids. Germline loops: CDR1 MNHEY, CDR2 SVGEGT. Trimming stripped 6 bases from V and 1 base from J, with 18 bases between. CDR3 nucleotide sequence: TGTGCCAGCAGCCCACTTAGCGACTCCGTCCAAGAGACCCAGTACTTC. It specifies CASSPLSDSVQETQYF.

The chain is built from TRBV7-9 and TRBJ1-1; TRBD1 is a possible D gene (6 bases). The CDR3 is made up of 16 amino acids. Trimming took 0 bases from V and 1 from J, leaving 12 bases between them. Germline-derived CDR1 and CDR2 are SEHNR and FQNEAQ (reference sequence). As DNA, the CDR3 is TGTGCCAGCAGCTTAGCGGAGGGACACCGGAACACTGAAGCTTTCTTT. This translates into CASSLAEGHRNTEAFF.

Comment on this clonotype: Since a much larger clone is just one base distant, this may be a read error. Here the CDR3 DNA reads TGCGCCAGCAGCCAAGAGTATGAGCAGTTCTTC. The encoded protein is CASSQEYEQFF. The chain is built from TRBV4-1 and TRBJ2-1; unclear D gene. Trimming took 0 bases from V and 8 from J, leaving 2 bases between them. The CDR3 runs 11 residues. Germline CDR1 and CDR2: MGHRA and YSYEKL.

This clonotype was observed a few times. V is TRBV2 and J is TRBJ2-1; D is possibly TRBD1 or TRBD2 (6 bases each). Germline CDR1 reads SNHLY; CDR2 reads FYNNEI. The V and J ends lost 8 bases and 4 bases respectively, with 18 bases between them. There are 15 residues in the CDR3. CDR3 in amino acids: CASPLGGPLYNEQFF. The CDR3 coding sequence is TGTGCCAGCCCTCTCGGGGGCCCGTTATACAATGAGCAGTTCTTC.

The chain is built from TRBV7-9 and TRBJ2-5; 8 bases agree with TRBD1. Unmatched junction bases numbered 10, after V lost 5 bases and J lost 2 bases. The CDR3 contains 16 residues. Germline V gives CDR1 SEHNR, CDR2 FQNEAQ (reference sequence). The DNA of the CDR3 is TGTGCCAGCAGCCCTGACAGGGGTTCGAATCAAGAGACCCAGTACTTC. Its protein is CASSPDRGSNQETQYF.

J is TRBJ2-3 and V is TRBV5-1; D ambiguous. The germline V gene encodes CDR1 SGHRS and CDR2 YFSETQ. V lost 0 bases and J lost 1, with 9 bases in between. This CDR3 spans 15 amino acids. The CDR3 is CASSLAERGTDTQYF. DNA of the CDR3: TGCGCCAGCAGCTTGGCCGAGCGTGGCACAGATACGCAGTATTTT.